This is a list of T cell receptor beta chains from one sample in a study of blood T cells in healthy people across ages. TCRdb used MiXCR to reprocess the 5' RACE reads, holding one entry per CDR3 protein. This table holds hundreds of thousands of distinct CDR3 sequences, 32% found once. The sample comprised blood. The receptors originated from a woman at least 80 years old in good health. Each CDR3 is given with its conserved first and last residue. A D gene is named only where the DNA matches it firmly. Some rows have no size entry. The others give once, few or many, or a class for an expanded clone.

D	size	V	J	DNA	CDR3
TRBD1	once	TRBV7-2	TRBJ2-5	TGTGCCAGCAGCTTGGACAGGGCGGAGACCCAGTACTTC	CASSLDRAETQYF
TRBD1	few	TRBV14	TRBJ1-1	TGTGCCAGCAGCCAACAAGCAGGGGGACTCAGGAGGAGGACTGAAGCTTTCTTT	CASSQQAGGLRRRTEAFF
NA	NA	TRBV6-5	TRBJ1-2	TGTGCCAGCAGTTACTTGGGGGCGCTTGTGAATGGCTACACCTTC	CASSYLGALVNGYTF
NA	NA	TRBV24-1	TRBJ2-5	TGTGCCACCAGTGATTCGTCCAGGGGCCTCCCAGAGACCCAGTACTTC	CATSDSSRGLPETQYF
TRBD2	many	TRBV28	TRBJ2-5	TGTGCCAGCAGAAGCGGGGGGGCCGAGGAGACCCAGTACTTC	CASRSGGAEETQYF
NA	NA	TRBV5-1	TRBJ2-5	TGCGCCAGCAGCACGGGGACCAGCGCAGAGACCCAGTACTTC	CASSTGTSAETQYF
NA	NA	TRBV6-2/TRBV6-3	TRBJ2-7	TGTGCCAGCAGCGCAGGGATTTCCTACAATGGGCAGTACTTC	CASSAGISYNGQYF
NA	NA	TRBV14	TRBJ1-4	TGTGCCAGCAGCAAACAGGGATACGGAAATGAAAAACTGTTTTTT	CASSKQGYGNEKLFF
TRBD1	many	TRBV7-2	TRBJ2-7	TGTGCCAGCAGCTTAGACGTTGGGACAGGGGCCTACGAGCAGTACTTC	CASSLDVGTGAYEQYF
TRBD2	NA	TRBV5-1	TRBJ2-7	TGCACCAGCAGCTTGGGGACTAGCGGGAAAGGCGAGCAGTACTTC	CTSSLGTSGKGEQYF
TRBD1	many	TRBV5-8	TRBJ2-3	TGTGCCAGCAGCAAAGGGGACAGATCTAGCACAGATACGCAGTATTTT	CASSKGDRSSTDTQYF
TRBD1	many	TRBV24-1	TRBJ2-3	TGTGCCACCAGTGATTTGCGGACAGGGGCAGATACGCAGTATTTT	CATSDLRTGADTQYF
TRBD2	many	TRBV9	TRBJ2-3	TGTGCCAGCAGCGTAGGTAATAGCGGGAATACGCAGTATTTT	CASSVGNSGNTQYF
NA	many	TRBV29-1	TRBJ2-4	TGCAGCGTTGAACCGGTAGCCAAAAACATTCAGTACTTC	CSVEPVAKNIQYF
NA	once	TRBV20-1	TRBJ2-7	TGCAGTGCGACTACGCCGGGACCATCCTACGAGCAGTACTTC	CSATTPGPSYEQYF
NA	many	TRBV12-3/TRBV12-4	TRBJ2-1	TGTGCCAGCAGCCAGAATCTAGCTACCCATGAGCAGTTCTTC	CASSQNLATHEQFF
NA	few	TRBV12-3/TRBV12-4	TRBJ2-2	TGTGCCAGCAGTTTATCCAGGTCGAACACCGGGGAGCTGTTTTTT	CASSLSRSNTGELFF
NA	many	TRBV7-2	TRBJ1-2	TGTGCCAGTGACCAGGGTTTGATTTCGGGCTACACCTTC	CASDQGLISGYTF
NA	few	TRBV12-3/TRBV12-4	TRBJ2-3	TGTGCCAGCAGTCTGGACAGCTCCAGCGCAGATACGCAGTATTTT	CASSLDSSSADTQYF
NA	once	TRBV24-1	TRBJ2-5	TGTGCCACCAGTGATGATGGAGAGACCCAGTACTTC	CATSDDGETQYF
TRBD2	many	TRBV7-2	TRBJ2-1	TGTGCCAGCAGCTTAGCGGGCGGGGGGGCGAACAATGAGCAGTTCTTC	CASSLAGGGANNEQFF
TRBD1	many	TRBV6-6	TRBJ2-7	TGTGCCAGCAGAGAGACAGGGTTCTACGAGCAGTACTTC	CASRETGFYEQYF